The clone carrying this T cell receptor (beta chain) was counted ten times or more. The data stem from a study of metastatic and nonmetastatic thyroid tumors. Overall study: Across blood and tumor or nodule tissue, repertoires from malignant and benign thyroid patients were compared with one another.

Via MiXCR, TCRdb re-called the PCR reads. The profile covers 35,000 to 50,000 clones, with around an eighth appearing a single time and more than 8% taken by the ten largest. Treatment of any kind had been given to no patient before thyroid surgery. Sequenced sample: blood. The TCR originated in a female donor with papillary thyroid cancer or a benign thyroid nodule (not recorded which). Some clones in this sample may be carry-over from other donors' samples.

CDR3 amino acids: CASSLDRGSGQAGELFF. The CDR3 DNA reads TGTGCCAGCAGCCTGGACAGGGGGTCGGGTCAGGCCGGGGAGCTGTTTTTT. The chain joins TRBV7-3 to TRBJ2-2; 10 bases are shared with TRBD1. Trimming took 5 bases from V and 6 from J; bases not matched to a gene: 12. The CDR3 length is 17 residues. Germline-derived CDR1 and CDR2 are SGHTA and FQGTGA.